This T cell receptor beta chain was captured in a study of blood T cell repertoires in COVID-19. Study at large: Some COVID-19 samples were acute and others convalescent; all came from the United States, Italy and Spain. PBMCs, B-cell-depleted T cells, or T cells were the source of the cDNA or gDNA that made up the material.

The data were produced by immunoSEQ multiplex PCR, yet TCRdb's version contains in-frame clones alone and is incomplete. The table lists about 140,000 clones, 70% to 85% of them singletons. Trimming removed 6 bases at V and 5 bases at J, with 8 bases between. Germline assignment: CDR1 ENHRY and CDR2 SYGVKD. The CDR3 covers 12 residues. Sequencing was carried out using peripheral blood. This TCR derives from an elderly woman in a cohort sampled during active or convalescent COVID-19. The genes are TRBV10-3 and TRBJ1-5, with D perhaps TRBD1 (5 bases). Here the CDR3 reads CAIREGDQPQHF. The CDR3 region has the DNA TGTGCCATCAGGGAAGGGGATCAGCCCCAGCATTTT.